One sample yielded the 31 T cell receptor beta chains listed below, sequenced in a study of blood T cell repertoires in COVID-19. Produced via immunoSEQ multiplex PCR; TCRdb's table is partial and in-frame only. Counted here are 200,000 or so clones, less than 90% occurring once; the ten biggest clones make up roughly 2.7%. Material for sequencing was PBMCs or T cells enriched from blood (not recorded which). The receptors were gathered from a woman under 40 who had recovered from COVID-19.

This chain uses TRBV19 with TRBJ1-6; no definite D call. This CDR3 region has 18 residues. Trimming removed 6 bases at V and 3 bases at J, with 21 bases between. Per the germline V gene, CDR1 is LNHDA and CDR2 is SQIVND (reference sequence). CDR3 protein: CASSSGEAGRDYNSPLHF. The CDR3 DNA follows: TGTGCCAGTAGCTCAGGAGAGGCAGGTCGGGACTATAATTCACCCCTCCACTTT.

The rearrangement uses TRBV7-2 and TRBJ2-2, with TRBD2 identical over 8 bases. V lost 7 bases to trimming and J lost 2 bases; unmatched junction nucleotides: 6. Germline loops: CDR1 SGHTA, CDR2 FQGNSA. The CDR3 length is 15 residues. The DNA for the CDR3 is TGTGCCAGCACCACGGGGGGGGACAACACCGGGGAGCTGTTTTTT. The encoded protein is CASTTGGDNTGELFF.

The chain carries TRBV4-1 and TRBJ1-2; 9 bases match TRBD1. CDR3 size: 15 residues. V was pared by 3 bases and J by 4 bases, with 6 bases of the junction left unmatched. The germline V gene encodes CDR1 MGHRA and CDR2 YSYEKL. CDR3 in amino acids: CASSQRTGDGYGYTF. Written as DNA, the CDR3 is TGCGCCAGCAGCCAGAGGACAGGGGATGGCTATGGCTACACCTTC.

The genes are TRBV11-3 and TRBJ2-3, with 12 bases fitting TRBD2. The V gene's germline CDR1 is SGHNT and CDR2 YENEEA. This CDR3 spans 16 amino acids. V lost 4 bases, J lost 4 bases, and 6 bases stayed unmatched. In DNA, the CDR3 is TGTGCCAGCAGCTCCTCTAGCGGGGGGGTGGCAGATACGCAGTATTTT. Protein sequence: CASSSSSGGVADTQYF.

V and J are TRBV7-2 and TRBJ2-4; a possible D gene is TRBD2 (6 bases). The V gene lost 3 bases and the J gene lost 8 bases, with 14 bases spanning the gap. Germline V gene sequence: CDR1 SGHTA, CDR2 FQGNSA. The CDR3 contains 14 residues. CDR3 DNA sequence: TGTGCCAGCAGCTTCGGAGGGTCGAAGTACATTCAGTACTTC. Amino acids: CASSFGGSKYIQYF.

This chain links TRBV6-6 with TRBJ2-1, with TRBD2 matching over 10 bases. Germline values: CDR1 MNHNY, CDR2 SVGAGI (reference sequence). V lost 4 bases and J lost 9; bases outside the gene matches: 9. The CDR3 spans 15 residues. The CDR3 here is CASSSLAGGSLEQFF. The CDR3, as DNA: TGTGCCAGCAGTTCGTTAGCGGGGGGCTCTCTTGAGCAGTTCTTC.

This chain connects TRBV23-1 to TRBJ2-7; D may be TRBD2 (5 bases). TRBV23-1 is known as an ORF, though its function is uncertain. The CDR3 spans 12 residues. V lost 1 base to trimming and J lost 9 bases, with 10 bases between them. The CDR3 region is CASSQYKGVQYF. CDR3 sequence (DNA): TGCGCCAGCAGTCAATATAAGGGAGTGCAGTACTTC.

The chain combines TRBV5-5 with TRBJ2-7; D is possibly TRBD1 (5 bases). The CDR3 totals 13 residues. Deletions cut 1 base from V and 3 bases from J, with 8 bases between. In germline, CDR1 is SGHKS, CDR2 YYEKEE (reference sequence). Here the CDR3 reads CASSLTGFYEQYF. The CDR3 bases are TGTGCCAGCAGCTTGACAGGCTTCTACGAGCAGTACTTC.

This chain joins TRBV19 and TRBJ2-3, with 7 bases lining up with TRBD2. CDR1 and CDR2 (germline): LNHDA, SQIVND (reference sequence). V gave up 5 bases and J gave up 0 bases; unmatched junction bases: 8. CDR3 length equals 16 residues. The CDR3 sequence is CASSLRGDFSTDTQYF. The DNA for the CDR3 is TGTGCCAGTAGTCTCCGGGGGGACTTCAGCACAGATACGCAGTATTTT.

This chain links TRBV20-1 with TRBJ2-5; tentative D call: TRBD2 (5 bases). The CDR3 has 11 residues. Deletions cut 3 bases from V and 5 bases from J, with 7 bases between. Germline CDR1 and CDR2: DFQATT and SNEGSKA (reference sequence). The CDR3 spells CSASGEETQYF. The CDR3 DNA reads as TGCAGTGCTAGCGGGGAGGAGACCCAGTACTTC.

The count of this clone is one. The chain is built from TRBV7-3 and TRBJ2-5; D possibly corresponds to TRBD1 (6 bases). This CDR3 has 14 residues. Germline V gene data show CDR1 as SGHTA and CDR2 as FQGTGA. The V end was cut by 5 bases, the J end by 5 bases, with 15 bases between. CDR3 sequence (DNA): TGTGCCAGCAGCCAACAGGGCGAAGGGGAGACCCAGTACTTC. Translated, it gives CASSQQGEGETQYF.

The chain links TRBV29-1 to TRBJ2-3; 11 bases align to TRBD2. The CDR3 spans 19 residues. V lost 4 bases and J lost 0; bases outside the gene matches: 15. Germline V CDR1 and CDR2: SQVTM, ANQGSEA. This CDR3 reads CSVAYVQPTSGISTDTQYF. The CDR3 DNA sequence: TGCAGCGTTGCTTACGTACAACCGACTAGCGGGATTAGCACAGATACGCAGTATTTT.

V is TRBV4-1 and J is TRBJ2-7; no firm D call. The CDR3 is 14 amino acids. Germline loops: CDR1 MGHRA, CDR2 YSYEKL. The V and J ends lost 2 bases and 0 bases respectively, with 8 bases between them. The CDR3 loop is CASSQLGLSYEQYF. DNA of the CDR3: TGCGCCAGCAGCCAACTAGGCCTCTCCTACGAGCAGTACTTC.

The chain recombines TRBV7-2 with TRBJ1-2; 8 nucleotides match TRBD1. After removal of 0 bases from V and 6 bases from J, the junction contained 6 bases not matched to a gene. CDR1 and CDR2 from the germline V gene are SGHTA and FQGNSA. The CDR3 extends over 15 amino acids. Written as DNA, the CDR3 is TGTGCCAGCAGCTTAGCGTCAGGACAGGGTAATGGCTACACCTTC. Protein sequence: CASSLASGQGNGYTF.

V and J are TRBV5-1 and TRBJ2-3, with 7 bases identical to TRBD2. The CDR3 has 16 amino acids. Germline trimming cut 2 bases from V and 5 bases from J; bases unmatched to any gene: 11. The V gene's germline CDR1 is SGHRS and CDR2 YFSETQ. CDR3 residues: CASSFRVSGEIDTQYF. As DNA, the CDR3 is TGCGCCAGCAGCTTTCGTGTCAGCGGGGAGATAGATACGCAGTATTTT.

This clone has more than one count but fewer than ten. The V and J genes are TRBV19 and TRBJ2-2; a possible D gene is TRBD1 (6 bases). Trimming took off 5 bases at V and 1 base at J, with 14 bases between the two ends. The CDR3 loop spans 16 amino acids. Germline values: CDR1 LNHDA, CDR2 SQIVND (reference sequence). The CDR3 coding sequence is TGTGCCAGTAGTGCTCGGACAGTCCTGAACACCGGGGAGCTGTTTTTT. Protein: CASSARTVLNTGELFF.

This chain links TRBV21-1 with TRBJ2-1; the table's TRBD1 call for D was not verified on the DNA. TRBV21-1 is reported as a pseudogene. This CDR3 is built from 16 residues. CDR3 in DNA: TGTGCCAGCAGCAAAGACGGGACAGGGGCGAACAATGAGCAGTTCTTC. It codes for CASSKDGTGANNEQFF.

This chain joins TRBV5-4 and TRBJ2-1; TRBD2 might be the D (5 bases). The V end lost 0 bases, the J end lost 7 bases, and 11 bases lay between the germline ends. Germline CDR1 reads SGHNT; CDR2 reads YYREEE (reference sequence). The CDR3 loop spans 14 amino acids. The chain's CDR3 is CASSLGPGGNEQFF. The CDR3 region has the DNA TGTGCCAGCAGCTTGGGACCAGGCGGGAATGAGCAGTTCTTC.

This clone was seen just once. The rearrangement links TRBV19 to TRBJ1-2, with TRBD1 as a possible D gene (6 bases). CDR3 length: 14 amino acids. Trimming shortened V by 5 bases and J by 6 bases, and 16 bases separated the two germline ends. Germline V gene data show CDR1 as LNHDA and CDR2 as SQIVND (reference sequence). The CDR3 DNA sequence: TGTGCCAGTAGTGGGGGCAGCTTTCCCGATGGCTACACCTTC. Translated, it gives CASSGGSFPDGYTF.

This sequence joins TRBV5-5 and TRBJ1-4; TRBD1 matches 7 bases. In germline, CDR1 is SGHKS, CDR2 YYEKEE (reference sequence). The CDR3 totals 17 residues. V shed 4 bases, J shed 4 bases, and the junction held 13 bases outside the gene matches. CDR3 sequence (DNA): TGTGCCAGCAGCGGGGGGACAGTCAGCCTTTATAATGAAAAACTGTTTTTT. Its translation is CASSGGTVSLYNEKLFF.

A single count supports this clone. The chain has TRBV3-1 (or the pseudogene TRBV3-2) and TRBJ2-7; D gene ambiguous. This CDR3 has 14 amino acids. CDR1 LGHDT and CDR2 YNNKEL come from the germline V gene (reference sequence). V gave up 3 bases and J gave up 2 bases, with 11 bases separating them. The CDR3 spells CASSQSTVPYEQYF. CDR3 nucleotide sequence: TGTGCCAGCAGCCAGAGCACAGTTCCCTACGAGCAGTACTTC.

The CDR3 nucleotides read TGCGCCAGCAGCGGGGGCGCCTTTGGAAACACCATATATTTT. Protein product: CASSGGAFGNTIYF. The chain is built from TRBV4-3 and TRBJ1-3, with D possibly matching TRBD1 (6 bases). The CDR3 covers 14 residues. The V gene lost 5 bases and the J gene lost 3 bases, with 11 bases spanning the gap. Germline V gene sequence: CDR1 LGHNA, CDR2 YSLEER.

The V call is TRBV27, the J call TRBJ2-7; D perhaps matches TRBD1 (6 bases). Germline-derived CDR1 and CDR2 are MNHEY and SMNVEV (reference sequence). CDR3 length: 12 amino acids. V was cut by 4 bases and J by 3 bases, with 7 bases left in between. The CDR3 DNA sequence: TGTGCCAGCAGTTCCAGGGGCTACGAGCAGTACTTC. It yields the protein CASSSRGYEQYF.

The chain employs TRBV5-3 and TRBJ2-1; the match to TRBD2 covers 12 bases. TRBV5-3 is treated as an ORF (open reading frame) with a function not yet certain. The CDR3 is 17 amino acids. V dropped 1 base and J dropped 5; count of bases not matched to a gene: 7. The CDR3 loop reads CARSLTSGGYKNNEQFF. Written as DNA, the CDR3 is TGTGCCAGAAGCTTGACTAGCGGGGGGTATAAGAACAATGAGCAGTTCTTC.

This rearrangement joins TRBV4-2 to TRBJ1-6; TRBD1 aligns across 8 bases. This CDR3 region has 17 residues. The germline gives CDR1 LGHNA, CDR2 YNFKEQ. V shed 0 bases and J 10 bases; nucleotides not matched to a gene: 11. This CDR3 reads CASSQDWATGEGSPLHF. The DNA for the CDR3 is TGTGCCAGCAGCCAAGACTGGGCGACAGGGGAGGGGTCACCCCTCCACTTT.

The chain recombines TRBV6-5 with TRBJ2-4; D unresolved. The CDR3 sequence is 14 residues long. V lost 6 bases to trimming and J lost 0 bases, with 9 bases between them. Germline V gene lookup returns CDR1 MNHEY and CDR2 SVGAGI. In DNA form, the CDR3 reads TGTGCCAGCAGGAGTAATCCAGCCAAAAACATTCAGTACTTC. Translated, it gives CASRSNPAKNIQYF.

The V call is TRBV11-2, the J call TRBJ2-7; maybe TRBD1 (6 bases). Germline CDR1 is SGHAT and CDR2 is FQNNGV. V was trimmed by 4 bases and J by 7 bases, leaving 8 bases between them. This CDR3 is built from 11 residues. CDR3 in amino acids: CASSSTGEQYF. The CDR3, as DNA: TGTGCCAGCAGCTCAACAGGGGAGCAGTACTTC.

This chain joins TRBV29-1 and TRBJ2-2; D is possibly TRBD2 (5 bases). The CDR3 is made up of 12 amino acids. V lost 7 bases to trimming and J lost 7 bases, with 13 bases between them. Germline CDR1 is SQVTM and CDR2 is ANQGSEA. The CDR3 region is CSGTRAGGELFF. DNA of the CDR3: TGCAGCGGGACTCGGGCGGGCGGGGAGCTGTTTTTT.

V usage is TRBV27 and J usage is TRBJ2-7; D not resolved. The CDR3 is 13 amino acids. Between the trimmed V and J ends, which lost 3 bases and 0 bases, there was a span of 6 bases. Germline CDR1 and CDR2: MNHEY and SMNVEV (reference sequence). The CDR3 sequence: CASSFSSSYEQYF. The CDR3 bases are TGTGCCAGCAGTTTCTCCAGCTCCTACGAGCAGTACTTC.

This clone was detected only once. The genes are TRBV29-1 and TRBJ1-1, with D tentatively TRBD1 (5 bases). Trimming took 2 bases from V and 5 from J, leaving 12 bases between them. The CDR3 covers 13 residues. CDR1 is SQVTM, CDR2 ANQGSEA, per germline. This CDR3 reads CSVEWGGETEAFF. In nucleotides, the CDR3 is TGCAGCGTTGAATGGGGGGGGGAGACTGAAGCTTTCTTT.

The chain is built from TRBV9 and TRBJ2-1; 8 bases agree with TRBD1. After removal of 2 bases from V and 5 bases from J, the junction contained 12 bases not matched to a gene. CDR1 and CDR2 (germline): SGDLS, YYNGEE. The length of the CDR3 is 17 residues. The CDR3 DNA follows: TGTGCCAGCAGCGTCAGAGGAGACAGGGGATTGGACAATGAGCAGTTCTTC. Amino acid sequence: CASSVRGDRGLDNEQFF.